These 29 T cell receptor beta chains were all obtained from the same sample, sequenced in a study of blood T cell repertoires in COVID-19. Sequenced by immunoSEQ multiplex PCR; TCRdb stores in-frame clones only, minus some. The sample records about 100,000 clones, 82% being singletons. The sequencing input was peripheral blood. The source of these receptors is a man in his sixties with acute or convalescent COVID-19.

The V gene is TRBV6-4, the J gene TRBJ1-5, with no clear D. V lost 2 bases to trimming and J lost 3 bases, with 14 bases between them. Germline lookup yields CDR1 MRHNA and CDR2 SNTAGT. The length of the CDR3 is 16 residues. The CDR3: CASSDPGDTHNQPQHF. The CDR3 DNA reads as TGTGCCAGCAGTGACCCGGGAGACACTCACAATCAGCCCCAGCATTTT.

V gene TRBV27 combines with J gene TRBJ2-7; 7 nucleotides align to TRBD1. Germline loops: CDR1 MNHEY, CDR2 SMNVEV (reference sequence). The CDR3 is made up of 14 amino acids. V lost 6 bases to trimming and J lost 4 bases; unmatched junction nucleotides: 9. The DNA for the CDR3 is TGTGCCAGCAGAAAGACAGGGACCGGGTACGAGCAGTACTTC. It encodes CASRKTGTGYEQYF.

This chain links TRBV11-3 with TRBJ2-6, with TRBD2 matching over 9 bases. The ends lost 5 bases at V and 0 bases at J; junction bases unmatched: 8. The CDR3 runs to 18 residues. CDR1 SGHNT and CDR2 YENEEA come from the germline V gene. The CDR3 DNA follows: TGTGCCAGCAGCATTAGCGGGAGTGCATCCTCTGGGGCCAACGTCCTGACTTTC. This translates into CASSISGSASSGANVLTF.

This clone was seen once. The V gene is TRBV11-2, the J gene TRBJ1-1; D remains unclear. Germline V gene data show CDR1 as SGHAT and CDR2 as FQNNGV. CDR3 length: 13 residues. The V and J ends lost 2 bases and 2 bases respectively, with 6 bases between them. The CDR3 DNA follows: TGTGCCAGCAGCTTACGTCTTAACACTGAAGCTTTCTTT. Amino acids: CASSLRLNTEAFF.

The chain is built from TRBV19 and TRBJ1-5; D is undetermined. Trimming took off 3 bases at V and 0 bases at J, with 6 bases between the two ends. Germline V gene lookup returns CDR1 LNHDA and CDR2 SQIVND (reference sequence). The CDR3 consists of 14 residues. The CDR3 region is CASSINPSNQPQHF. The CDR3 coding sequence is TGTGCCAGTAGTATTAATCCTAGCAATCAGCCCCAGCATTTT.

The chain couples TRBV5-1 to TRBJ2-1, with 9 bases fitting TRBD2. J gave up 4 bases and V 2 bases, and 7 bases lay outside the gene matches. The CDR3 extends over 16 amino acids. CDR1 is SGHRS and CDR2 is YFSETQ in the germline V gene. The CDR3 DNA reads TGCGCCAGCAGCTTATCAGTAGCGGGAGCGTACAATGAGCAGTTCTTC. This sequence encodes CASSLSVAGAYNEQFF.

This chain connects TRBV25-1 to TRBJ2-6, with no clear D. Germline values: CDR1 MGHDK, CDR2 SYGVNS. V dropped 1 base and J dropped 3 bases, with 7 bases sitting between them. This CDR3 spans 15 amino acids. The CDR3 DNA sequence: TGTGCCAGCAGTGAATGGGCAGGTGGGGCCAACGTCCTGACTTTC. Encoded protein: CASSEWAGGANVLTF.

The sample holds a few counts of this clone. The V call is TRBV4-1, the J call TRBJ2-2, with 7 bases identical to TRBD1. Germline loops: CDR1 MGHRA, CDR2 YSYEKL. The CDR3 contains 19 residues. V shed 1 base, J shed 1 base, and the junction held 12 bases outside the gene matches. Here the CDR3 DNA reads TGCGCCAGCAGCCAAGGTCAATATAGACAGGGACGGAACACCGGGGAGCTGTTTTTT. Amino acids: CASSQGQYRQGRNTGELFF.

The CDR3 protein is CASSSGPRGLAGTFSNEQFF. The CDR3 DNA reads as TGTGCCAGCAGCTCGGGACCTAGGGGGTTAGCGGGGACCTTTAGCAATGAGCAGTTCTTC. The V call is TRBV5-5, the J call TRBJ2-1, with 8 bases that match TRBD2. V gave up 3 bases and J gave up 6 bases; unmatched junction bases: 23. Germline lookup yields CDR1 SGHKS and CDR2 YYEKEE (reference sequence). The length of the CDR3 is 20 residues.

DNA of the CDR3: TGCAGTGGGCAGAGGGGGGAGACCCAGTACTTC. It specifies CSGQRGETQYF. The chain recombines TRBV20-1 with TRBJ2-5; D might be TRBD1 (6 bases). V was cut by 7 bases and J by 5 bases, with 11 bases left in between. The CDR3 sequence is 11 residues long. Germline CDR1 DFQATT, CDR2 SNEGSKA (reference sequence).

V and J are TRBV14 and TRBJ2-3, with TRBD2 identical over 7 bases. Trimming took 5 bases from V and 1 from J; bases not matched to a gene: 3. There are 14 residues in the CDR3. The germline V gene has CDR1 SGHDN and CDR2 FVKESK. The CDR3 DNA is TGTGCCAGCAGCGGGGAGGGCCGCACAGATACGCAGTATTTT. As protein: CASSGEGRTDTQYF.

The chain couples TRBV9 to TRBJ2-5; D perhaps matches TRBD1 (6 bases). V gave up 3 bases and J gave up 1 base, with 10 bases separating them. CDR1 SGDLS and CDR2 YYNGEE come from the germline V gene. This CDR3 has 14 amino acids. CDR3 bases: TGTGCCAGCAGCGCCCGGGACACCCAAGAGACCCAGTACTTC. Amino acid sequence: CASSARDTQETQYF.

This clone was observed once. The chain has TRBV28 and TRBJ1-5; TRBD1 might be the D (6 bases). Germline V CDR1 and CDR2: MDHEN, SYDVKM. This CDR3 spans 15 amino acids. Trimming stripped 6 bases from V and 4 bases from J, with 16 bases between. CDR3 DNA sequence: TGTGCCAGCAGACCCCGCGACAGGATAAATCAGCCCCAGCATTTT. Translating it yields CASRPRDRINQPQHF.

This clone has only one observation. This chain joins TRBV28 and TRBJ2-3; TRBD1 aligns across 7 bases. Germline loops: CDR1 MDHEN, CDR2 SYDVKM. V was clipped by 6 bases and J by 1 base; unmatched bases: 4. The CDR3 covers 14 residues. Here the CDR3 reads CASRTTGGTDTQYF. For the CDR3, the DNA is TGTGCCAGCAGGACCACAGGGGGCACAGATACGCAGTATTTT.

The chain employs TRBV3-1 (or the pseudogene TRBV3-2) and TRBJ2-3, with TRBD2 identical over 8 bases. The V segment lost 2 bases and the J segment 6 bases; nucleotides outside the gene matches: 10. Germline CDR1 LGHDT, CDR2 YNNKEL (reference sequence). CDR3 length: 16 amino acids. Here the CDR3 reads CASSQMGTSGTDTQYF. CDR3 DNA: TGTGCCAGCAGCCAAATGGGGACTAGTGGTACCGATACGCAGTATTTT.

The chain has TRBV5-8 and TRBJ2-3; 12 nucleotides align to TRBD2. V gave up 0 bases and J gave up 0 bases; unmatched junction bases: 5. The germline V gene encodes CDR1 SGHTS and CDR2 YDEGEE. CDR3 length: 18 amino acids. CDR3 protein: CASSLAGTSGPSTDTQYF. CDR3 DNA sequence: TGTGCCAGCAGCTTGGCCGGGACTAGCGGGCCTAGCACAGATACGCAGTATTTT.

This clone was counted between two and nine times. The CDR3 reads CSVGQVNTEAFF. The CDR3 nucleotides read TGCAGCGTTGGGCAGGTGAACACTGAAGCTTTCTTT. The rearrangement uses TRBV29-1 and TRBJ1-1; D gene uncertain. The CDR3 covers 12 residues. V lost 4 bases to trimming and J lost 0 bases, with 6 bases between them. Germline CDR1 and CDR2: SQVTM and ANQGSEA.

CDR3 sequence: CASSFLQGNSPLHF. In DNA form, the CDR3 reads TGTGCCAGCAGCTTTTTGCAGGGAAATTCACCCCTCCACTTT. The chain is built from TRBV7-2 and TRBJ1-6; D is perhaps TRBD1 (5 bases). There are 14 residues in the CDR3. Trimming pared 3 bases from V and 7 bases from J, leaving 10 bases between. Per the germline V gene, CDR1 is SGHTA and CDR2 is FQGNSA. The variable domain in full, completed from reference TRBV7-2 and TRBJ1-6, reads GAGVSQSPSNKVTEKGKDVELRCDPISGHTALYWYRQSLGQGLEFLIYFQGNSAPDKSGLPSDRFSAERTGGSVSTLTIQRTQQEDSAVYLCASSFLQGNSPLHFGNGTRLTVT.

The sample holds a few counts of this clone. The V gene is TRBV28, the J gene TRBJ1-6; D gene unclear. This CDR3 has 11 amino acids. The V end lost 3 bases, the J end lost 9 bases, and 3 bases lay between the germline ends. Germline CDR1 MDHEN, CDR2 SYDVKM. DNA of the CDR3: TGTGCCAGCAGTTTGAGTTCACCCCTCCACTTT. Its translation: CASSLSSPLHF.

V and J are TRBV5-1 and TRBJ2-7; weak D call: TRBD1 (6 bases). The CDR3 totals 14 residues. Germline CDR1 reads SGHRS; CDR2 reads YFSETQ. Trimming left V 2 bases short and J 3 bases short, with 12 bases between. In DNA, the CDR3 is TGCGCCAGCAGCTTACGGGACAAGAGCTACGAGCAGTACTTC. It codes for CASSLRDKSYEQYF.

The rearrangement joins TRBV7-8 to TRBJ1-1, with D possibly matching TRBD1 (5 bases). Germline CDR1 SGHVS, CDR2 FQNEAQ. This CDR3 spans 14 amino acids. The V end lost 5 bases, the J end lost 5 bases, and 15 bases lay between the germline ends. DNA for the CDR3: TGTGCCAGCAGCCTCCGGGGGGGATGGACTGAAGCTTTCTTT. It specifies CASSLRGGWTEAFF.

The J gene is TRBJ2-6, the V gene TRBV28; 7 bases map to TRBD1. J lost 2 bases, V lost 3 bases, and 4 bases had no gene match. Germline V lookup: CDR1 MDHEN, CDR2 SYDVKM. This CDR3 is 16 amino acids long. The CDR3: CASSFLGGAGANVLTF. CDR3 in DNA: TGTGCCAGCAGTTTCTTAGGGGGCGCTGGGGCCAACGTCCTGACTTTC.

The V gene is TRBV5-6, the J gene TRBJ1-5; D perhaps matches TRBD1 (6 bases). CDR3 length equals 15 residues. CDR1 and CDR2 (germline): SGHDT, YYEEEE. The ends were cut back, 4 bases at V and 5 bases at J, with 16 bases in the middle. The CDR3 coding sequence is TGTGCCAGCAGCCTGGCACAGGGTAGGGATCAGCCCCAGCATTTT. Translation gives CASSLAQGRDQPQHF.

The CDR3 region is CASSYPRADTQYF. In DNA form, the CDR3 reads TGTGCCAGCAGCTATCCCCGCGCAGATACGCAGTATTTT. The chain carries TRBV7-2 and TRBJ2-3; no clear D gene. This CDR3 has 13 residues. Germline V gene sequence: CDR1 SGHTA, CDR2 FQGNSA. Trimming cost V 4 bases and J 4 bases, with 9 bases left between them. The entire variable domain, with the rest obtained from reference TRBV7-2 and TRBJ2-3, is as follows: GAGVSQSPSNKVTEKGKDVELRCDPISGHTALYWYRQSLGQGLEFLIYFQGNSAPDKSGLPSDRFSAERTGGSVSTLTIQRTQQEDSAVYLCASSYPRADTQYFGPGTRLTVL.

This clone came up a few times. V gene TRBV27 combines with J gene TRBJ2-7, with D perhaps TRBD2 (5 bases). The V end lost 3 bases, the J end lost 3 bases, and 9 bases lay between the germline ends. This CDR3 is 13 amino acids long. Germline CDR1 is MNHEY and CDR2 is SMNVEV (reference sequence). CDR3 in amino acids: CASSFDRGYEQYF. Written as DNA, the CDR3 is TGTGCCAGCAGTTTTGACCGGGGCTACGAGCAGTACTTC.

This rearrangement joins TRBV2 to TRBJ1-5; D not certain. V was clipped by 6 bases and J by 9 bases, with 12 bases between them. Looked up from germline, CDR1 is SNHLY and CDR2 is FYNNEI. CDR3 length equals 12 residues. CDR3 sequence (DNA): TGTGCCAGCAGATCGATCGGAGGGCCCCAGCATTTT. Translation: CASRSIGGPQHF.

V is TRBV3-1 (or the pseudogene TRBV3-2) and J is TRBJ1-2; maybe TRBD1 (6 bases). The CDR3 runs to 14 residues. V was trimmed by 4 bases and J by 4 bases, leaving 13 bases between them. CDR1 LGHDT and CDR2 YNNKEL come from the germline V gene (reference sequence). CDR3 bases: TGTGCCAGCAGCCTAGGAAGGGGGGGCTATGGCTACACCTTC. Amino acids: CASSLGRGGYGYTF.

The chain recombines TRBV7-9 with TRBJ1-4; D is unclear. The CDR3 contains 15 residues. Trimming left V 5 bases short and J 0 bases short, with 10 bases between. CDR1 is SEHNR, CDR2 FQNEAQ, per germline (reference sequence). The chain's CDR3 is CASSRAYSTNEKLFF. CDR3 sequence (DNA): TGTGCCAGCAGCCGCGCTTACTCAACTAATGAAAAACTGTTTTTT.

As concerns this clone: A read error may produce the germline difference seen at one junction end. The chain carries TRBV12-3 or TRBV12-4 and TRBJ2-7; D might be TRBD2 (6 bases). This CDR3 contains 13 residues. The CDR3 here is CASNSGGGYGQYF. The CDR3 nucleotides read TGTGCCAGCAATTCCGGGGGAGGCTACGGGCAGTACTTC.